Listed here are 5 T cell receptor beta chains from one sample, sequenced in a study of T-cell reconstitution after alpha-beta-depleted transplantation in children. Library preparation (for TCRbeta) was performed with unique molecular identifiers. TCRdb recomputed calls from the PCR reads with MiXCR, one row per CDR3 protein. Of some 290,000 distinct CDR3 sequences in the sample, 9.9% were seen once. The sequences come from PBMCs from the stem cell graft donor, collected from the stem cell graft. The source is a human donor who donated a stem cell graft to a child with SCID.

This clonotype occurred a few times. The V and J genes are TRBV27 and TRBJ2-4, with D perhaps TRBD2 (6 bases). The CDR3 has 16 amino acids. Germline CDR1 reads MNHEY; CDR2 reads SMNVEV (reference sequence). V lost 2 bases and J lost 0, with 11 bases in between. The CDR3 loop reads CASSLGLALAKNIQYF. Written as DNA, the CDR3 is TGTGCCAGCAGTTTAGGTCTAGCGCTAGCCAAAAACATTCAGTACTTC.

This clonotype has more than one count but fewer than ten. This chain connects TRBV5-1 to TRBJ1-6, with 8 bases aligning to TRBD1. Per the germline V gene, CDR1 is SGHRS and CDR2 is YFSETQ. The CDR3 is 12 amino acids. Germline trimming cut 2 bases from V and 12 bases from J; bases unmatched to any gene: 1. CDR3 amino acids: CASSFDRGPLHF. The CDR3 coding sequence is TGCGCCAGCAGCTTCGACAGGGGACCCCTCCACTTT. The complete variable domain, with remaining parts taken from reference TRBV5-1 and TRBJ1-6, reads KAGVTQTPRYLIKTRGQQVTLSCSPISGHRSVSWYQQTPGQGLQFLFEYFSETQRNKGNFPGRFSGRQFSNSRSEMNVSTLELGDSALYLCASSFDRGPLHFGNGTRLTVT.

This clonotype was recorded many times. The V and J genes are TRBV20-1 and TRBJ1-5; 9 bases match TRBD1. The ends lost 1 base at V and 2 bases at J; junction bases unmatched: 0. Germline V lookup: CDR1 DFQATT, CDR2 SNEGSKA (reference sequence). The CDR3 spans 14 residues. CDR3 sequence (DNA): TGCAGTGCTAGAGGACAGGGGGGCAATCAGCCCCAGCATTTT. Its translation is CSARGQGGNQPQHF.

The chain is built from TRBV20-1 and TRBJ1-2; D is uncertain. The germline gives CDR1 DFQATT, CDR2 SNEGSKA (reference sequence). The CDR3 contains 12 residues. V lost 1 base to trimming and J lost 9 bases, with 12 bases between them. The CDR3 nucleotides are TGCAGTGCTAGAGTTACCCAAGGGCGCTACACCTTC. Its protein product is CSARVTQGRYTF.

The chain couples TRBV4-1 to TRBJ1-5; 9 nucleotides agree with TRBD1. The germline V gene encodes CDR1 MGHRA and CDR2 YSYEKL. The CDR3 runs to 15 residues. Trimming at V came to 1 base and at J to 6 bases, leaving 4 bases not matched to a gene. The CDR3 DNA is TGCGCCAGCAGCCAAGGGACAGGGGTGCTTCAGCCCCAGCATTTT. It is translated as CASSQGTGVLQPQHF.